The following is a TCR beta chain sequence with its context. Its cognate antigen is unknown. The sample originates from a study of human thymus T cells. Corrective heart surgery yielded resections, and these provided the thymus tissue. Trimming removed 5 bases from V and 2 bases from J; junction bases left unmatched: 11. Germline CDR1 reads GTSNPN; CDR2 reads SVGIG (reference sequence). This CDR3 is built from 15 residues. The method was immunoSEQ multiplex PCR; TCRdb's version includes in-frame clones alone and lacks a portion of them. The sample consists of about 78,000 clones, 96% of them appearing once. Study-level results: Thymic repertoires overlap heavily among unrelated individuals, related research has reported.

This chain uses TRBV30 with TRBJ2-7; TRBD1 matches at 8 bases. The source is a boy in the first two years of life with a congenital heart defect but otherwise immunologically healthy. The sequenced sample consisted of thymus tissue. CDR3 DNA sequence: TGTGCCTGGCGAACCGACAGGGGTAAGGCCTACGAGCAGTACTTC. This translates into CAWRTDRGKAYEQYF.